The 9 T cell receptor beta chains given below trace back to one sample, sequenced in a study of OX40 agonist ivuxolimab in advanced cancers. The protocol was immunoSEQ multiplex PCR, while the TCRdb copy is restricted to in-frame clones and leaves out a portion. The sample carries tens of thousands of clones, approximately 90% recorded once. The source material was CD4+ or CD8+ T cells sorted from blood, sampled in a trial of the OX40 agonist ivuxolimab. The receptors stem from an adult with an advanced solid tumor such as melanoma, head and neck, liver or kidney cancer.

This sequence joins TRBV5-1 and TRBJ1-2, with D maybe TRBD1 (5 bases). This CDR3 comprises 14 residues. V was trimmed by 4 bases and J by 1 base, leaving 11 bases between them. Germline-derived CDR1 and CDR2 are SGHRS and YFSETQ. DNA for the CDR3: TGCGCCAGCAGCGCCGGGACCGTTAACTATGGCTACACCTTC. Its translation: CASSAGTVNYGYTF.

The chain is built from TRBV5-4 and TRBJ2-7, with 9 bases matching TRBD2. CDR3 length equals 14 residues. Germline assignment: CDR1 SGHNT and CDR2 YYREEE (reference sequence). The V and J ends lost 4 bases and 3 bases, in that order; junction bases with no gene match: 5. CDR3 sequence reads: CASSPGLAGYEQYF. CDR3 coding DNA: TGTGCCAGCAGCCCGGGACTAGCTGGCTACGAGCAGTACTTC.

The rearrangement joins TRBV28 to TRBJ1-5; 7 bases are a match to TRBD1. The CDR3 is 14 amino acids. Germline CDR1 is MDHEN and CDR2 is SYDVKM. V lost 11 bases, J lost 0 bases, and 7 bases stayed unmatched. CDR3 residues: CACIQGNSNQPQHF. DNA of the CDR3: TGTGCCTGCATACAGGGGAATAGCAATCAGCCCCAGCATTTT.

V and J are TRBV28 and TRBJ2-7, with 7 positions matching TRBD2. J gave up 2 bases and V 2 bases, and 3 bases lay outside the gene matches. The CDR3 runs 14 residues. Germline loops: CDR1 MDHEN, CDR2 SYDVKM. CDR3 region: CASSLPGGPYEQYF. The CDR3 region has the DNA TGTGCCAGCAGTTTACCGGGAGGTCCCTACGAGCAGTACTTC.

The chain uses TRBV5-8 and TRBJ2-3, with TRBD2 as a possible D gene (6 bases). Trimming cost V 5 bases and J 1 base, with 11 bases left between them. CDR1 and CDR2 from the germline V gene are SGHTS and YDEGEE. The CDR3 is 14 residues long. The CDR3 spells CASSSGLGTDTQYF. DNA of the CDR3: TGTGCCAGCAGTTCGGGACTGGGCACAGATACGCAGTATTTT.

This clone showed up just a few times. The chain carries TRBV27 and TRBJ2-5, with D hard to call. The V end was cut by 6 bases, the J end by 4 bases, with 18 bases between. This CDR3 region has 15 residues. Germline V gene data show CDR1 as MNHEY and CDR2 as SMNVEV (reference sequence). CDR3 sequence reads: CASSRVLDPRETQYF. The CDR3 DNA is TGTGCCAGCAGCCGGGTTCTTGACCCCCGAGAGACCCAGTACTTC.

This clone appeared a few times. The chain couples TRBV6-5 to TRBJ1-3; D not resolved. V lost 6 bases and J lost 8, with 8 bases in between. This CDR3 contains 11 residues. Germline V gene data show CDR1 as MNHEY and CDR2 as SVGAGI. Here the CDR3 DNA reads TGTGCCAGCAGGAAAGAGGACACCATATATTTT. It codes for CASRKEDTIYF.

The CDR3 DNA is TGTGCCAGTAGAACCGGACTAGCGGGACATTACGAGCAGTACTTC. Protein: CASRTGLAGHYEQYF. The V call is TRBV19, the J call TRBJ2-7, with 12 bases fitting TRBD2. With 6 bases clipped from V and 4 bases from J, the junction kept 7 bases outside the gene matches. Germline V gene sequence: CDR1 LNHDA, CDR2 SQIVND (reference sequence). This CDR3 is 15 amino acids long.

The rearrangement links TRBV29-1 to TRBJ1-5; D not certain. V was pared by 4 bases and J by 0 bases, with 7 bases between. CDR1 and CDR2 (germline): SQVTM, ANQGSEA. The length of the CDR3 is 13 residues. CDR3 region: CSVGGSSNQPQHF. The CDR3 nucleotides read TGCAGCGTTGGAGGGAGTAGCAATCAGCCCCAGCATTTT. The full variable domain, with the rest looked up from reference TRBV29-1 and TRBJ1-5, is SAVISQKPSRDICQRGTSLTIQCQVDSQVTMMFWYRQQPGQSLTLIATANQGSEATYESGFVIDKFPISRPNLTFSTLTVSNMSPEDSSIYLCSVGGSSNQPQHFGDGTRLSIL.